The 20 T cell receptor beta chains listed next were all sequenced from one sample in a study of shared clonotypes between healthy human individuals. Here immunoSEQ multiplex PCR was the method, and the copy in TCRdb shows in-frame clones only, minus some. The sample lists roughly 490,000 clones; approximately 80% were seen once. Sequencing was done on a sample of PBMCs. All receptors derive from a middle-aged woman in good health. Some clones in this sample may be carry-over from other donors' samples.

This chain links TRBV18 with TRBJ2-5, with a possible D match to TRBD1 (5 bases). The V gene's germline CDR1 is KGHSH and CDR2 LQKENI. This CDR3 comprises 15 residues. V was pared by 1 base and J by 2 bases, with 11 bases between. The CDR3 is CASSPLRARQETQYF. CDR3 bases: TGTGCCAGCTCACCACTCAGGGCGCGGCAAGAGACCCAGTACTTC.

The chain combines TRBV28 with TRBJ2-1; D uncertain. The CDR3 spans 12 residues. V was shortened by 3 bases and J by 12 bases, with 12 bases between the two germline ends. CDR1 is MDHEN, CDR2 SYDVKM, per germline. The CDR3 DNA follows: TGTGCCAGCAGTTTTTCCCCCTCCGGGCAGTTCTTC. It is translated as CASSFSPSGQFF. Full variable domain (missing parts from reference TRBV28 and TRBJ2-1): DVKVTQSSRYLVKRTGEKVFLECVQDMDHENMFWYRQDPGLGLRLIYFSYDVKMKEKGDIPEGYSVSREKKERFSLILESASTNQTSMYLCASSFSPSGQFFGPGTRLTVL.

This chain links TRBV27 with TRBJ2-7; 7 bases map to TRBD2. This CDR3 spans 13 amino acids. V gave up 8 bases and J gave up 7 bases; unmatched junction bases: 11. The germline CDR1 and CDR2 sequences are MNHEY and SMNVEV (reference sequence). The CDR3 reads CASGGVSGWEQYF. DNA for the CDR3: TGTGCCAGCGGGGGGGTGTCGGGTTGGGAGCAGTACTTC.

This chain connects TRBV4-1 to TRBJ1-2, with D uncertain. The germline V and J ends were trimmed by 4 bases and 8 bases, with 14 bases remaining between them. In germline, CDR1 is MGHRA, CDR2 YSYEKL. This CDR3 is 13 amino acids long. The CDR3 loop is CASSLAEGIGYTF. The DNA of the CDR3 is TGCGCCAGCAGCCTAGCGGAGGGAATCGGCTACACCTTC.

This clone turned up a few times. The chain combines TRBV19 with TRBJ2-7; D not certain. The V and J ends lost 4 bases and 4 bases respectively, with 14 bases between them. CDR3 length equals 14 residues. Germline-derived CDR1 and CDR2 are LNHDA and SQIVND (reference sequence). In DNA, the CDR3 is TGTGCCAGTAGTAAGCCCATTTCCGAGTACGAGCAGTACTTC. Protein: CASSKPISEYEQYF.

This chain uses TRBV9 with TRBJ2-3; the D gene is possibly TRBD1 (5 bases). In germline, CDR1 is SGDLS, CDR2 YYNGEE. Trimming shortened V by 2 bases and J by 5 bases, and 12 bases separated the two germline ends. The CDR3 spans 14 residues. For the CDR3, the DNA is TGTGCCAGCAGCGTTTCTGGTAGGGGAGATACGCAGTATTTT. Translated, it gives CASSVSGRGDTQYF.

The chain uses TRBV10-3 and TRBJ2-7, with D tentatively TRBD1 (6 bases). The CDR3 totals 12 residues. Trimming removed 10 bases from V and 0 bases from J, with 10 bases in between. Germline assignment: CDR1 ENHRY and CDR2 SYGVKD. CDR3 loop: CATRQDSYEQYF. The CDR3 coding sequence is TGTGCCACTCGACAGGACTCCTACGAGCAGTACTTC.

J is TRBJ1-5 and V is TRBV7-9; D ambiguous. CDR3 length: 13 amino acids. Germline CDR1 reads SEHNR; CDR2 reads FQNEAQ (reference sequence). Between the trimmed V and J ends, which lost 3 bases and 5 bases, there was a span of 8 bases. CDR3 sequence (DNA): TGTGCCAGCAGCTTGACGGGCTATCAGCCCCAGCATTTT. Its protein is CASSLTGYQPQHF.

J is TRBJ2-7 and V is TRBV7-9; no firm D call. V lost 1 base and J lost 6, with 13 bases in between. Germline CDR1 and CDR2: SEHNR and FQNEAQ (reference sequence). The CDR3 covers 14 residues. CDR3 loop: CASSLGQDVSEQYF. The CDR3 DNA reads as TGTGCCAGCAGCTTAGGTCAGGACGTAAGCGAGCAGTACTTC.

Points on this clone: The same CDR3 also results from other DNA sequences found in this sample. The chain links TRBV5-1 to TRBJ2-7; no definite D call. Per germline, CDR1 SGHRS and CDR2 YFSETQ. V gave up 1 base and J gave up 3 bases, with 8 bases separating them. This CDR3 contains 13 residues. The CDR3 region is CASSLSSGYEQYF. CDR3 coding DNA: TGCGCCAGCAGCTTGTCGTCAGGCTACGAGCAGTACTTC. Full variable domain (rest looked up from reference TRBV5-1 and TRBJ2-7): KAGVTQTPRYLIKTRGQQVTLSCSPISGHRSVSWYQQTPGQGLQFLFEYFSETQRNKGNFPGRFSGRQFSNSRSEMNVSTLELGDSALYLCASSLSSGYEQYFGPGTRLTVT.

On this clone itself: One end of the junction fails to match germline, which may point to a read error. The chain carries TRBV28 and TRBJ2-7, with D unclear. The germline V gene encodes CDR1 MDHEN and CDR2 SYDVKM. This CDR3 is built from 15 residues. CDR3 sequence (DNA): TGTGCCAGCAGTCCCTTATCGCTACGTCACTCTTATGGAAACTTC. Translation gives CASSPLSLRHSYGNF.

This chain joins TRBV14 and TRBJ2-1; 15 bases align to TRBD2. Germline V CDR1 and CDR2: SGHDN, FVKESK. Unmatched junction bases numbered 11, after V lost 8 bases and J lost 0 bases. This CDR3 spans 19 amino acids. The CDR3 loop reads CASSGLAGGHVSSYNEQFF. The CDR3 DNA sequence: TGTGCCAGCTCCGGACTAGCGGGAGGGCATGTGAGCTCCTACAATGAGCAGTTCTTC.

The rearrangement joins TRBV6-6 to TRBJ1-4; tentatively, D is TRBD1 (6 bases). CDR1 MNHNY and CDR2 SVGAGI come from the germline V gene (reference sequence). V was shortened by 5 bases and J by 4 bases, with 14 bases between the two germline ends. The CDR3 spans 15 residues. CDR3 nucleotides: TGTGCCAGCAGTCCTCAGACAGGTCTTAATGAAAAACTGTTTTTT. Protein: CASSPQTGLNEKLFF.

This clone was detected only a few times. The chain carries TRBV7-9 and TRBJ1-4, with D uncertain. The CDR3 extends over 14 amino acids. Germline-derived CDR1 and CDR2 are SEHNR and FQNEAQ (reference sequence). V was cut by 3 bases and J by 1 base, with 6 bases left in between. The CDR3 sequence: CASSFGVTNEKLFF. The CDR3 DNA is TGTGCCAGCAGCTTCGGGGTAACTAATGAAAAACTGTTTTTT.

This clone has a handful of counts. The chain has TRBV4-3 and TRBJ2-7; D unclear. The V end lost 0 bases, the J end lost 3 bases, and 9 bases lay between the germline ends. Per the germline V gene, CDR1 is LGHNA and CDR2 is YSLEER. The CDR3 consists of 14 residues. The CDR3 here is CASSQDRYSYEQYF. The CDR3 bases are TGCGCCAGCAGCCAAGACCGTTACAGCTACGAGCAGTACTTC.

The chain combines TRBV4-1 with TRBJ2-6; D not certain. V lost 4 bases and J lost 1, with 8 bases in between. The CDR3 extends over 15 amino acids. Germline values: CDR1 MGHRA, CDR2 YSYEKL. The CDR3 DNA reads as TGCGCCAGCAGCCGAGAGAGTTCTGGGGCCAACGTCCTGACTTTC. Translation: CASSRESSGANVLTF.

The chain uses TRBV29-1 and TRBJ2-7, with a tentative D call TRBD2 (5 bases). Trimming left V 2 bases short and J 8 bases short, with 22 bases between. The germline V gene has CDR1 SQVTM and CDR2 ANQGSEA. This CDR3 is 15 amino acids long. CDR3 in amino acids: CSVELSGSQRFKQYF. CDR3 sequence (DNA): TGCAGCGTTGAATTAAGCGGCAGCCAAAGGTTCAAGCAGTACTTC.

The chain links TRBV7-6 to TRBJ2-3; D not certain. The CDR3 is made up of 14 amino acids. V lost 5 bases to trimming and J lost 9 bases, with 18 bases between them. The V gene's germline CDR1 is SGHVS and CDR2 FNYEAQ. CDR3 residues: CASSPPGSSLTQYF. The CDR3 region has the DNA TGTGCCAGCAGCCCCCCGGGCAGTTCTCTAACGCAGTATTTT.

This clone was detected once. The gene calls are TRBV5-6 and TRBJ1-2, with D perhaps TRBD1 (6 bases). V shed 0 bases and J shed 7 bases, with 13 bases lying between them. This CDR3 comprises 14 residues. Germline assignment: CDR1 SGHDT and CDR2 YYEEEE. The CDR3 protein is CASSLVEGGTGYTF. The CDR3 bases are TGTGCCAGCAGCTTGGTGGAGGGGGGAACTGGCTACACCTTC.

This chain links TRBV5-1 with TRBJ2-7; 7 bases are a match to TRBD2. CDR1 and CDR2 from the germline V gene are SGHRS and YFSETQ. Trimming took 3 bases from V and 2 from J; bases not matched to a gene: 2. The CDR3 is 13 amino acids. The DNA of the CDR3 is TGCGCCAGCAGCTCTGCGGGGGCCTACGAGCAGTACTTC. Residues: CASSSAGAYEQYF.